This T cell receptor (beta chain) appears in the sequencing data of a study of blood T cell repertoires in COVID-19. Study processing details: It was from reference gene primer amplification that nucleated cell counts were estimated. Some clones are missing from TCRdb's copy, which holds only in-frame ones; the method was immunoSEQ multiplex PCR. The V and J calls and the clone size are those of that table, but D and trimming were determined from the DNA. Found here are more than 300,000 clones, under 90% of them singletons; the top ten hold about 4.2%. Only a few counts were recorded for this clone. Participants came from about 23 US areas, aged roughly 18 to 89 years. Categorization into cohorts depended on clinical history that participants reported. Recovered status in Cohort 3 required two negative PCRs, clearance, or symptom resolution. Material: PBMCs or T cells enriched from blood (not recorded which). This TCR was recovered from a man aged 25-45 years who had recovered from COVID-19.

CDR3 region: CASSERGGSAGEQFF. In nucleotides, the CDR3 is TGTGCCAGCAGTGAAAGGGGCGGGAGCGCTGGTGAGCAGTTCTTC. The chain links TRBV6-4 to TRBJ2-1; 7 bases are shared with TRBD2. CDR1 and CDR2 (germline): MRHNA, SNTAGT. The length of the CDR3 is 15 residues. V lost 3 bases and J lost 9; bases outside the gene matches: 11.